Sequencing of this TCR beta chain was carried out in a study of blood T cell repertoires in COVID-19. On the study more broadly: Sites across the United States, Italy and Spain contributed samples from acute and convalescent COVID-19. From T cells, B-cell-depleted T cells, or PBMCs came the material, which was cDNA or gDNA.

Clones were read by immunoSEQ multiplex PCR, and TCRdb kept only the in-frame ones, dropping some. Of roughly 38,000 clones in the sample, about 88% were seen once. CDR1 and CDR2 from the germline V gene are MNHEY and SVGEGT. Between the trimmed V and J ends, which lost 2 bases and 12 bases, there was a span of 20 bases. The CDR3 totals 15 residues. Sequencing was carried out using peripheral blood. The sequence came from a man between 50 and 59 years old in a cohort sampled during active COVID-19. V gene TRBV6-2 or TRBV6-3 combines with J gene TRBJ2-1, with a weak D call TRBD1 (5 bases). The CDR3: CASSYPLGVNWGQFF. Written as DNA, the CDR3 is TGTGCCAGCAGTTACCCCCTAGGGGTTAATTGGGGGCAGTTCTTC.